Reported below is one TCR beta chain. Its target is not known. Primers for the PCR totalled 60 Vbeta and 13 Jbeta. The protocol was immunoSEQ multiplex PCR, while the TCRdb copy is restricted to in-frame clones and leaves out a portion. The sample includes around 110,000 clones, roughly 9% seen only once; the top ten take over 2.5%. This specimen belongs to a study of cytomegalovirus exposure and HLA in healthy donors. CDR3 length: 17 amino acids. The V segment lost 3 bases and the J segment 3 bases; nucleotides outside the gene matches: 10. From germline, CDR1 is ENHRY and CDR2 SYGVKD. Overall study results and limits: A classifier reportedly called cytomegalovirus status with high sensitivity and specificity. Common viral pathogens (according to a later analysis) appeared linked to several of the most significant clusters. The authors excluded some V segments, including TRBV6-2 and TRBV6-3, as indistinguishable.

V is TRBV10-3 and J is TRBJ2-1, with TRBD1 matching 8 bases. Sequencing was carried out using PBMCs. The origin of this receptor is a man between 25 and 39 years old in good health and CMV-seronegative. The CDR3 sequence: CAISDDRGNFLYNEQFF. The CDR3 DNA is TGTGCCATCAGTGACGACAGGGGCAACTTTCTCTACAATGAGCAGTTCTTC.